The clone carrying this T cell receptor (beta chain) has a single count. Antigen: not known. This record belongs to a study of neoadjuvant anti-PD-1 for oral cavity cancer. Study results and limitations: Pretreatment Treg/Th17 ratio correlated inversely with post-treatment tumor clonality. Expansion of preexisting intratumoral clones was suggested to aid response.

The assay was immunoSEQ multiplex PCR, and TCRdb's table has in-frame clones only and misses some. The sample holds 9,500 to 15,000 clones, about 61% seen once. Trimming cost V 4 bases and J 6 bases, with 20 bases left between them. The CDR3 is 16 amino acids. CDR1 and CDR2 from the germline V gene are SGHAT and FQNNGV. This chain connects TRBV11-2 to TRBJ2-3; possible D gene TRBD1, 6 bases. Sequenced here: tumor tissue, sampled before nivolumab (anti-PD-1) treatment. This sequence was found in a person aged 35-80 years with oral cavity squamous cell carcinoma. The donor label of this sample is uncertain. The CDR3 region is CASSSPGRQRGDTQYF. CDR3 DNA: TGTGCCAGCAGCTCCCCTGGGCGCCAAAGGGGGGATACGCAGTATTTT.